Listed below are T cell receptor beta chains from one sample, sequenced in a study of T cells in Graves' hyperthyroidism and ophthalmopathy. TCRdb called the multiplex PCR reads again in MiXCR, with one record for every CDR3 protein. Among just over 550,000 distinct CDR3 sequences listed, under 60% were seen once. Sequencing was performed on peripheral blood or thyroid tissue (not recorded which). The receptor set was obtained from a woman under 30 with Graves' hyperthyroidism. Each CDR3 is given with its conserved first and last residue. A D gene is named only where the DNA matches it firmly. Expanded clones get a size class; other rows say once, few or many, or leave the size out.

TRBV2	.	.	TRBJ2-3	TGTGCCAGCAGTCCCCGGGGGTTCCCCCATACGCAGTATTTT	CASSPRGFPHTQYF
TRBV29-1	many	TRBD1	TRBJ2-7	TGCAGCGGGAGGACAGGGGGGTACGAGCAGTACTTC	CSGRTGGYEQYF
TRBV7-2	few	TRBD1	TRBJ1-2	TGTGCCAGCAGCTTATTACAGGGGCCGGGCTATGGCTACACCTTC	CASSLLQGPGYGYTF
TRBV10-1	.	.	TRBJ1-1	TGCGCCAGCAGTGAGCAGGAGGGGAACACTGAAGCTTTCTTT	CASSEQEGNTEAFF
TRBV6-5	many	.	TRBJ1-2	TGTGCCAGCAGGTTGCAGGGAAGAGGCTACACCTTC	CASRLQGRGYTF
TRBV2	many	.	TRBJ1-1	TGTGCCAGCAGGGGAGTGGGGACTGAAGCTTTCTTT	CASRGVGTEAFF
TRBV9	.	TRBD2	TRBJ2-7	TGTGCCAGCAGCGTATTAGCGGGAGGTACCTACGAGCAGTACTTC	CASSVLAGGTYEQYF
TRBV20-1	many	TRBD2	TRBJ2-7	TGCAGTGCTAGGCGGACTAGCGGCTACGAGCAGTACTTC	CSARRTSGYEQYF
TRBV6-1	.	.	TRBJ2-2	TGTGCCAGCAACACCGGGACTCCCTCATTCGCGAACACCGGGGAGCTGTTTTTT	CASNTGTPSFANTGELFF
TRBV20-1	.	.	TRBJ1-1	TGCAGTGCTAGAGAGCGTCTTACGAACACTGAAGCTTTCTTT	CSARERLTNTEAFF
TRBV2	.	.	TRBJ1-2	TGTGCCAGCAGTGGTACGAATTCGCCCCTCTATGGCTACACCTTC	CASSGTNSPLYGYTF
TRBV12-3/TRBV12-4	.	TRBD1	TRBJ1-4	TGTGCCAGCAGTTTCCGACAGGGGGTCGGCACTAATGAAAAACTGTTTTTT	CASSFRQGVGTNEKLFF
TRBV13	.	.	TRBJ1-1	TGTGCCAGCAGCCAATCCCAGGGTAACGCTGAAGCTTTCTTT	CASSQSQGNAEAFF
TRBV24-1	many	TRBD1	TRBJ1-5	TGTGCCACCAGTGATCGGGGACAGGGTGGCAATCAGCCCCAGCATTTT	CATSDRGQGGNQPQHF
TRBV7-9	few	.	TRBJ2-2	TGTGCCAGCAGCCAAGATCTGGCCTTGAACACCGGGGAGCTGTTTTTT	CASSQDLALNTGELFF
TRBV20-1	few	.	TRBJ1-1	TGCAGTGCTAGAGATAGGGGTCACGACACTGAAGCTTTCTTT	CSARDRGHDTEAFF
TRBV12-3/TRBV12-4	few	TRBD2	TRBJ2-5	TGTGCCAGCAGCCAACGTTCCGCGGGAGGAGGAGAGACCCAGTACTTC	CASSQRSAGGGETQYF
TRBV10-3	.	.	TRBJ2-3	TGTGCCATCATGACGGGCGCATTCACAGATACGCAGTATTTT	CAIMTGAFTDTQYF
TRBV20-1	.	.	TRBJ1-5	TGCAGTGCTCGTGGGTGGAGCAATCAGCCCCAGCATTTT	CSARGWSNQPQHF
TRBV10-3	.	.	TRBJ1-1	TGTGTTGGGGGCGCTTCGACTGAAGCTTTCTTT	CVGGASTEAFF
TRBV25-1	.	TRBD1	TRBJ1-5	TGTGCCAGCTGGACAGGGATAGGTCAGCCCCAGCATTTT	CASWTGIGQPQHF
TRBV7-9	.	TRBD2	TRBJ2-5	TGTGCCAGCACCAGCGGGGGGCCTCTCAGGGAGACCCAGTACTTC	CASTSGGPLRETQYF
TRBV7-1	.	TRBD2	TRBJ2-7	TGTGCCAGCAGCTCAGGGACTAGCGGGAGTCGGGGGGAGCAGTACTTC	CASSSGTSGSRGEQYF